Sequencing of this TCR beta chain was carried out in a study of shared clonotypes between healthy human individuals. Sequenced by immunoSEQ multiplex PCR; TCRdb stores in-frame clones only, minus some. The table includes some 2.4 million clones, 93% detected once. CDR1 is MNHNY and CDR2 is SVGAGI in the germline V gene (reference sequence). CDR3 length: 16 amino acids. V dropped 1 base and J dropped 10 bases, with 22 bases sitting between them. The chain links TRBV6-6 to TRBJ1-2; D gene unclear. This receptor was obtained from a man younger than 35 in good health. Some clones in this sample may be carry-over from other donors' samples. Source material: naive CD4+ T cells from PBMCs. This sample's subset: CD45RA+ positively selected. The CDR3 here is CASSYYGQPPPVDYTF. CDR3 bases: TGTGCCAGCAGTTACTACGGGCAACCCCCCCCGGTCGACTACACCTTC.